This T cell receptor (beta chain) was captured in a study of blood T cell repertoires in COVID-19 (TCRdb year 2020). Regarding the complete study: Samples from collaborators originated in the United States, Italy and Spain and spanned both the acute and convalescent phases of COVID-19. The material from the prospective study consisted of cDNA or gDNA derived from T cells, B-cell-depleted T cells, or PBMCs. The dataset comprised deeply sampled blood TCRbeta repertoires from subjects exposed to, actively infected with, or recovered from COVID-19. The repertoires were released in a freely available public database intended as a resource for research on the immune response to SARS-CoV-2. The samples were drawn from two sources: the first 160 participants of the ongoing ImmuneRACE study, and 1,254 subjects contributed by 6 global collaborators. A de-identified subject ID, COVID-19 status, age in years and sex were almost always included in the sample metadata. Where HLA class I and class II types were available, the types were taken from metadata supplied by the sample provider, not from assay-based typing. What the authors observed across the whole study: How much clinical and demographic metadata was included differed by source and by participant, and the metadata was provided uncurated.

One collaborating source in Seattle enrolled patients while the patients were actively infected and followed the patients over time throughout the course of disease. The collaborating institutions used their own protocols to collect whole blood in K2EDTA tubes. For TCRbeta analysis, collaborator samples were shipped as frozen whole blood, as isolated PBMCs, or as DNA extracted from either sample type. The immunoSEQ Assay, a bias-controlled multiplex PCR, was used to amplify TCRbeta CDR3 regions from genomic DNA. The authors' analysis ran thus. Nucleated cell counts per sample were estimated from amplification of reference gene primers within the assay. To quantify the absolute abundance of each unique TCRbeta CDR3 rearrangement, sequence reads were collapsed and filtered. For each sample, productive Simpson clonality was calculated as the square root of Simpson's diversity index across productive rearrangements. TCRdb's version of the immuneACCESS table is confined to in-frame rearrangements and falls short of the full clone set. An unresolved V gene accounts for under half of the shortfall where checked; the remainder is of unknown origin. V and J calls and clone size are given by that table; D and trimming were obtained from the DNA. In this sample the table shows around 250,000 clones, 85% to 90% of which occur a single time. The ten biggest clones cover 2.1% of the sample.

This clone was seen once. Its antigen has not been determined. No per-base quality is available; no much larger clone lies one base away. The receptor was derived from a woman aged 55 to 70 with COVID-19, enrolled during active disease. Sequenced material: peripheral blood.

The sequenced DNA: TGTGCCAGCGAGGACACGGGTTACACTGAAGCTTTCTTT. It is translated as CASEDTGYTEAFF. This sequence uses TRBV12-3 or TRBV12-4 and TRBJ1-1, and TRBD1 may be the D gene, going by 5 matching bases. V loses 8 bases of germline sequence and J loses 3 bases, and the interval between the two ends is 13 bases. Including the terminal cysteine and phenylalanine, the CDR3 comprises 13 residues. Only the CDR3 portion is preserved as DNA: 39 bases, with reading frame beginning at the first base.